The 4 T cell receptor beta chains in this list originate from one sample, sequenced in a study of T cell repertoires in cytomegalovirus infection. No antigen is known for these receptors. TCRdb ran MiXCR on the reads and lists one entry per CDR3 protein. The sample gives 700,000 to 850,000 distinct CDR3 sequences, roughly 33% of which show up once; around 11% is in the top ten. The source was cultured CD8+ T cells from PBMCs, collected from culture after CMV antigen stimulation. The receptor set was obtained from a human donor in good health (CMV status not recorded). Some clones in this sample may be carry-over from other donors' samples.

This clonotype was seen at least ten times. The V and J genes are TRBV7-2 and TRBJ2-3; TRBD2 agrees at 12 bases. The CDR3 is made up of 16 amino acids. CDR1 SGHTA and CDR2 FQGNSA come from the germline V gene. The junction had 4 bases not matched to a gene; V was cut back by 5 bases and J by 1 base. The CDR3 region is CASSAWTSGGTDTQYF. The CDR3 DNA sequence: TGTGCCAGCAGCGCGTGGACTAGCGGGGGCACAGATACGCAGTATTTT.

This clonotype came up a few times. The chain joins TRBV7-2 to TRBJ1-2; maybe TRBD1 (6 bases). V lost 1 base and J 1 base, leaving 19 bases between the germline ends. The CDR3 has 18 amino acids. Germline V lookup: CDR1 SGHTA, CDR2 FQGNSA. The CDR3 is CASSLDGRGTIHNYGYTF. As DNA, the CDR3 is TGTGCCAGCAGCTTAGACGGCAGGGGCACAATCCATAACTATGGCTACACCTTC.

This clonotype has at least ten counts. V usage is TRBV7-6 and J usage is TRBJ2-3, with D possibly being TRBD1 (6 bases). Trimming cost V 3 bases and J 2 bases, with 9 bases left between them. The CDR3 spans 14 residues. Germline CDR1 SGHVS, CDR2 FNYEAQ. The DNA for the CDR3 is TGTGCCAGCAGCTTCGGACAGTCCACAGATACGCAGTATTTT. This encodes CASSFGQSTDTQYF.

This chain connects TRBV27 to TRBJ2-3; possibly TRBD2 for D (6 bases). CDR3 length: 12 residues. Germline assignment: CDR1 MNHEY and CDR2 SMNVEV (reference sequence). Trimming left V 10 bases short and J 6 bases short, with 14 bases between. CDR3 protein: CATSRDLDTQYF. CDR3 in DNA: TGTGCCACCTCCCGGGACTTGGATACGCAGTATTTT.